This T cell receptor (beta chain) originates from a study of T cell changes during pregnancy in multiple sclerosis. CDR3 length: 14 amino acids. Looked up from germline, CDR1 is SNHLY and CDR2 is FYNNEI. Data came from immunoSEQ multiplex PCR; TCRdb stores just in-frame clones and leaves some out. The sample has around 70,000 clones, roughly 93% seen once. In this sample, this clone turned up a few times. The junction does not match germline at one end; this may be a read error. This chain joins TRBV2 and TRBJ1-2; 9 nucleotides line up with TRBD1. Sequenced material: peripheral blood, taken in the third trimester of pregnancy. This sequence originates from a female donor with multiple sclerosis, enrolled in a pregnancy study. The CDR3 loop reads CASREGTGWPGYTF. Here the CDR3 DNA reads TGTGCCAGCAGAGAAGGGACAGGGTGGCCCGGCTACACCTTC. Full variable domain (missing parts from reference TRBV2 and TRBJ1-2): EPEVTQTPSHQVTQMGQEVILRCVPISNHLYFYWYRQILGQKVEFLVSFYNNEISEKSEIFDDQFSVERPDGSNFTLKIRSTKLEDSAMYFCASREGTGWPGYTFGSGTRLTVV.